The 30 T cell receptor beta chains below were found in one sample sequenced in a study of blood T cell repertoires in COVID-19. Assay: immunoSEQ multiplex PCR; the TCRdb copy retains only in-frame clones and omits some. The profile shows 240,000 or so clones, about nine tenths of them singletons. The sample was peripheral blood. These receptors all stem from a man in his sixties with acute or convalescent COVID-19.

This chain connects TRBV10-3 to TRBJ2-7, with 14 bases fitting TRBD2. CDR3 size: 17 residues. Germline CDR1 reads ENHRY; CDR2 reads SYGVKD. V lost 3 bases to trimming and J lost 4 bases; unmatched junction nucleotides: 8. CDR3 loop: CAISESGLAGEGYEQYF. The CDR3 nucleotides read TGTGCCATCAGTGAATCGGGACTAGCGGGAGAAGGGTACGAGCAGTACTTC.

V is TRBV3-1 (or the pseudogene TRBV3-2) and J is TRBJ2-5, with 9 bases identical to TRBD1. V was clipped by 4 bases and J by 5 bases; unmatched bases: 11. The germline CDR1 and CDR2 sequences are LGHDT and YNNKEL (reference sequence). This CDR3 region has 16 residues. The CDR3 bases are TGTGCCAGCAGCCGCACAGGGGGCAGTGGTGCTGAGACCCAGTACTTC. As protein: CASSRTGGSGAETQYF.

This clone came up a few times. The rearrangement joins TRBV27 to TRBJ1-1; D is unclear. The CDR3 is 14 amino acids. The V gene's germline CDR1 is MNHEY and CDR2 SMNVEV (reference sequence). Trimming took off 4 bases at V and 4 bases at J, with 13 bases between the two ends. This CDR3 is CASSSALSGTEAFF. The CDR3 DNA follows: TGTGCCAGCAGTTCGGCCCTGAGCGGCACTGAAGCTTTCTTT.

In its sample, this clone was seen once. The chain combines TRBV29-1 with TRBJ2-1, with 9 nucleotides matching TRBD2. Unmatched junction bases numbered 9, after V lost 5 bases and J lost 4 bases. This CDR3 contains 15 residues. Germline CDR1 SQVTM, CDR2 ANQGSEA. The CDR3 DNA follows: TGCAGCGTTCGACGGGGCGGGAGGGTTTACAATGAGCAGTTCTTC. This encodes CSVRRGGRVYNEQFF.

This clone showed up just once. The chain joins TRBV28 to TRBJ2-1; 9 positions agree with TRBD2. CDR3 length: 13 residues. Germline CDR1 is MDHEN and CDR2 is SYDVKM. Germline trimming cut 6 bases from V and 4 bases from J; bases unmatched to any gene: 1. This CDR3 is CASRLAGYNEQFF. In DNA form, the CDR3 reads TGTGCCAGCAGGCTAGCGGGGTACAATGAGCAGTTCTTC.

The genes are TRBV5-1 and TRBJ2-5, with 13 nucleotides matching TRBD2. The CDR3 covers 16 residues. V lost 3 bases, J lost 4 bases, and 6 bases stayed unmatched. Germline V gives CDR1 SGHRS, CDR2 YFSETQ. The chain's CDR3 is CASSWTSGSPGETQYF. DNA for the CDR3: TGCGCCAGCAGCTGGACTAGCGGGAGCCCCGGAGAGACCCAGTACTTC.

The gene calls are TRBV29-1 and TRBJ1-2; D remains unclear. The length of the CDR3 is 14 residues. The ends were cut back, 3 bases at V and 7 bases at J, with 18 bases in the middle. Germline loops: CDR1 SQVTM, CDR2 ANQGSEA. CDR3 in DNA: TGCAGCGTTGATAGCGCTCCCCTGGCGGGTGGCTACACCTTC. It specifies CSVDSAPLAGGYTF.

The chain carries TRBV14 and TRBJ1-3; no firm D call. V was shortened by 5 bases and J by 3 bases, with 17 bases between the two germline ends. CDR3 size: 16 residues. The V gene's germline CDR1 is SGHDN and CDR2 FVKESK. The CDR3 bases are TGTGCCAGCAGCAAAAACGCGGGTATGGGTGGAAACACCATATATTTT. Translated: CASSKNAGMGGNTIYF.

The J gene is TRBJ1-4, the V gene TRBV28; TRBD1 agrees at 7 bases. Germline V gene data show CDR1 as MDHEN and CDR2 as SYDVKM. This CDR3 comprises 16 residues. V was pared by 1 base and J by 5 bases, with 7 bases of the junction left unmatched. The CDR3 DNA reads TGTGCCAGCAGTTTATTTCAGACAGGGACAAATGAAAAACTGTTTTTT. Encoded protein: CASSLFQTGTNEKLFF.

This chain uses TRBV5-1 with TRBJ1-4, with D maybe TRBD1 (6 bases). Trimming took off 4 bases at V and 0 bases at J, with 10 bases between the two ends. Germline V CDR1 and CDR2: SGHRS, YFSETQ. CDR3 length equals 15 residues. In DNA, the CDR3 is TGCGCCAGCAGCCCGCGGACAGCAACTAATGAAAAACTGTTTTTT. Its translation: CASSPRTATNEKLFF.

The chain uses TRBV4-3 and TRBJ2-4, with 11 bases that match TRBD2. The CDR3 has 15 residues. Germline assignment: CDR1 LGHNA and CDR2 YSLEER. The V segment lost 1 base and the J segment 5 bases; nucleotides outside the gene matches: 1. The CDR3 here is CASSQAGLAENIQYF. The CDR3 coding sequence is TGCGCCAGCAGCCAAGCGGGACTAGCGGAAAACATTCAGTACTTC.

The chain is built from TRBV7-2 and TRBJ1-5; D is unresolved. Looked up from germline, CDR1 is SGHTA and CDR2 is FQGNSA. The CDR3 has 16 amino acids. V lost 1 base and J lost 5, with 15 bases in between. The CDR3 DNA sequence: TGTGCCAGCAGCTTAGACTTGGCAGGAAGGCATCAGCCCCAGCATTTT. It specifies CASSLDLAGRHQPQHF.

This chain joins TRBV6-5 and TRBJ2-1; D might be TRBD2 (6 bases). CDR1 and CDR2 (germline): MNHEY, SVGAGI. The V and J ends lost 3 bases and 4 bases respectively, with 13 bases between them. This CDR3 has 15 residues. CDR3 residues: CASSYLGLVYNEQFF. The DNA for the CDR3 is TGTGCCAGCAGTTATCTGGGACTGGTTTACAATGAGCAGTTCTTC.

This clone appeared once. This chain links TRBV9 with TRBJ2-2; 8 bases agree with TRBD1. V lost 2 bases and J lost 1; bases outside the gene matches: 4. Germline V CDR1 and CDR2: SGDLS, YYNGEE. The CDR3 is 16 amino acids. In nucleotides, the CDR3 is TGTGCCAGCAGCGTCTCCGGGACAGGGAACACCGGGGAGCTGTTTTTT. Encoded protein: CASSVSGTGNTGELFF.

This sequence joins TRBV4-1 and TRBJ2-3, with 9 nucleotides matching TRBD1. Germline trimming cut 4 bases from V and 1 base from J; bases unmatched to any gene: 6. The CDR3 consists of 16 residues. CDR1 is MGHRA, CDR2 YSYEKL, per germline. Here the CDR3 reads CASSPGTGWGTDTQYF. Written as DNA, the CDR3 is TGCGCCAGCAGCCCGGGGACAGGGTGGGGCACAGATACGCAGTATTTT.

This clone was counted a few times. The chain carries TRBV7-9 and TRBJ2-7; D is unclear. Germline lookup yields CDR1 SEHNR and CDR2 FQNEAQ (reference sequence). CDR3 length: 14 residues. The V end was cut by 5 bases, the J end by 4 bases, with 15 bases between. The CDR3 sequence is CASSEAPSVYEQYF. The CDR3 DNA reads as TGTGCCAGCAGCGAGGCCCCCTCCGTATACGAGCAGTACTTC.

The chain couples TRBV19 to TRBJ1-2; D not certain. The V and J ends lost 7 bases and 0 bases respectively, with 6 bases between them. The germline gives CDR1 LNHDA, CDR2 SQIVND (reference sequence). The CDR3 contains 12 residues. CDR3 sequence reads: CASMAPNYGYTF. CDR3 coding DNA: TGTGCCAGTATGGCACCTAACTATGGCTACACCTTC.

This clone was detected a few times. The rearrangement joins TRBV6-5 to TRBJ1-2; no definite D call. The CDR3 is 15 residues long. Trimming took 0 bases from V and 2 from J, leaving 10 bases between them. In germline, CDR1 is MNHEY, CDR2 SVGAGI. CDR3 residues: CASSYSKNFNYGYTF. DNA of the CDR3: TGTGCCAGCAGTTACTCGAAGAACTTCAACTATGGCTACACCTTC.

V gene TRBV19 combines with J gene TRBJ2-1; 7 bases are a match to TRBD1. The CDR3 is 15 amino acids. Per the germline V gene, CDR1 is LNHDA and CDR2 is SQIVND (reference sequence). After removal of 1 base from V and 5 bases from J, the junction contained 5 bases not matched to a gene. The CDR3 DNA sequence: TGTGCCAGTAGTATAGTCCCGGGACAGAACAATGAGCAGTTCTTC. It encodes CASSIVPGQNNEQFF.

V is TRBV9 and J is TRBJ1-4, with D possibly being TRBD1 (5 bases). The V gene's germline CDR1 is SGDLS and CDR2 YYNGEE. The CDR3 covers 14 residues. Between the trimmed V and J ends, which lost 3 bases and 3 bases, there was a span of 9 bases. In DNA, the CDR3 is TGTGCCAGCAGCGCAGGGCAGGCTAATGAAAAACTGTTTTTT. It yields the protein CASSAGQANEKLFF.

The chain combines TRBV24-1 with TRBJ1-5, with TRBD1 identical over 7 bases. The ends lost 3 bases at V and 3 bases at J; junction bases unmatched: 7. Germline V gene sequence: CDR1 KGHDR, CDR2 SFDVKD. The length of the CDR3 is 16 residues. CDR3 sequence (DNA): TGTGCCACCAGTGATCGAAGACAGGGTAACAATCAGCCCCAGCATTTT. This encodes CATSDRRQGNNQPQHF.

This chain connects TRBV4-2 to TRBJ1-3, with unresolved D. CDR3 size: 13 residues. Trimming stripped 2 bases from V and 4 bases from J, with 6 bases between. From germline, CDR1 is LGHNA and CDR2 YNFKEQ. DNA of the CDR3: TGTGCCAGCAGCCAACAGTCCGGAAACACCATATATTTT. Protein: CASSQQSGNTIYF.

The chain recombines TRBV21-1 with TRBJ2-1; the D call in the table, TRBD2, was not verified against the DNA. TRBV21-1 is a pseudogene. The CDR3 sequence is 15 residues long. This CDR3 reads CASSMPGTDYNEQFF. DNA of the CDR3: TGTGCCAGCAGCATGCCCGGGACTGACTACAATGAGCAGTTCTTC.

A few counts support this clone. V usage is TRBV10-1 and J usage is TRBJ2-7, with 7 bases that match TRBD2. This CDR3 is 14 amino acids long. The V and J ends lost 0 bases and 6 bases, in that order; junction bases with no gene match: 5. Germline V gives CDR1 WNHNN, CDR2 SYGVQD (reference sequence). In DNA, the CDR3 is TGCGCCAGCAGTGAGTCCGGACTAGTATGCGAGCAGTACTTC. This sequence encodes CASSESGLVCEQYF.

The V and J genes are TRBV11-2 and TRBJ2-7; D is possibly TRBD2 (5 bases). CDR3 length equals 12 residues. Trimming pared 0 bases from V and 10 bases from J, leaving 10 bases between. Per the germline V gene, CDR1 is SGHAT and CDR2 is FQNNGV. The CDR3 loop is CASSLEWRKQYF. The CDR3 coding sequence is TGTGCCAGCAGCTTAGAGTGGAGGAAACAGTACTTC.

This rearrangement joins TRBV7-3 to TRBJ1-2, with 7 bases matching TRBD1. The ends lost 5 bases at V and 6 bases at J; junction bases unmatched: 6. The germline CDR1 and CDR2 sequences are SGHTA and FQGTGA. There are 13 residues in the CDR3. The CDR3 sequence is CASSQQGWDGYTF. Written as DNA, the CDR3 is TGTGCCAGCAGCCAACAGGGGTGGGATGGCTACACCTTC.

The J gene is TRBJ1-4, the V gene TRBV5-1; D is possibly TRBD1 (5 bases). The CDR3 runs 13 residues. Trimming shortened V by 0 bases and J by 7 bases, and 7 bases separated the two germline ends. The germline gives CDR1 SGHRS, CDR2 YFSETQ. The CDR3 spells CASSLEGIEKLFF. The CDR3 DNA follows: TGCGCCAGCAGCTTGGAGGGGATTGAAAAACTGTTTTTT.

The chain couples TRBV5-1 to TRBJ1-2, with a possible D match to TRBD1 (6 bases). CDR3 size: 12 residues. Deletions cut 0 bases from V and 10 bases from J, with 10 bases between. Per the germline V gene, CDR1 is SGHRS and CDR2 is YFSETQ. Written as DNA, the CDR3 is TGCGCCAGCAGCTTGGCCAGACAGGCCTACACCTTC. Translated, it gives CASSLARQAYTF.

This clone was seen more than once but under ten times. The chain recombines TRBV30 with TRBJ2-7, with D tentatively TRBD2 (5 bases). CDR3 length equals 17 residues. V was shortened by 2 bases and J by 0 bases, with 20 bases between the two germline ends. Looked up from germline, CDR1 is GTSNPN and CDR2 is SVGIG (reference sequence). In DNA form, the CDR3 reads TGTGCCTGGAGTCACATGCGTGGACTCCCCGTCTCCTACGAGCAGTACTTC. Protein product: CAWSHMRGLPVSYEQYF.

The V call is TRBV6-5, the J call TRBJ2-3; D ambiguous. Trimming took off 6 bases at V and 0 bases at J, with 13 bases between the two ends. Germline V gives CDR1 MNHEY, CDR2 SVGAGI. The CDR3 extends over 15 amino acids. CDR3 DNA: TGTGCCAGCAGCGACACGAGTGTAAGCACAGATACGCAGTATTTT. Amino acid sequence: CASSDTSVSTDTQYF.